This entry lists 26 T cell receptor beta chains sequenced from one sample in a study of response to subunit inactivated influenza vaccine. Each CDR3 protein is one row after TCRdb ran MiXCR on the RT-PCR reads. The sample contains about 540,000 distinct CDR3 sequences, around 21% of which appear only once. Another study also made use of these data, one on T cells expressing NK-cell markers. That source notes: Libraries used 5'RACE template switching adding universal primer site and UMIs.

The sample in question was CD4+ T cells sorted from PBMCs, obtained about 11 days after vaccination. These receptors originate from a man aged 45-65 years who received an inactivated influenza vaccine.

This chain joins TRBV24-1 and TRBJ2-6, with 10 bases lining up with TRBD1. The ends lost 4 bases at V and 4 bases at J; junction bases unmatched: 9. Germline-derived CDR1 and CDR2 are KGHDR and SFDVKD. The CDR3 loop spans 18 amino acids. The CDR3 protein is CATSDWGTGASGANVLTF. CDR3 DNA sequence: TGTGCCACCAGTGACTGGGGGACAGGGGCCTCCGGGGCCAACGTCCTGACTTTC.

The chain is built from TRBV6-1 and TRBJ2-3; TRBD2 aligns across 9 bases. Germline CDR1 reads MNHNS; CDR2 reads SASEGT. The CDR3 has 16 residues. J gave up 2 bases and V 1 base, and 4 bases lay outside the gene matches. The CDR3: CASSEEVAGVTDTQYF. CDR3 in DNA: TGTGCCAGCAGTGAAGAAGTAGCGGGAGTCACAGATACGCAGTATTTT.

This clonotype was found a few times. This sequence joins TRBV5-5 and TRBJ1-1, with D perhaps TRBD1 (5 bases). The CDR3 length is 16 residues. V was cut by 4 bases and J by 1 base, with 17 bases left in between. The V gene's germline CDR1 is SGHKS and CDR2 YYEKEE (reference sequence). The CDR3 here is CASSPTVVEENTEAFF. CDR3 sequence (DNA): TGTGCCAGCAGCCCGACAGTGGTGGAGGAGAACACTGAAGCTTTCTTT.

Concerning this clonotype: An end of the junction does not agree with germline; a read error may underlie this. J is TRBJ2-2 and V is TRBV12-5; D is possibly TRBD2 (5 bases). From germline, CDR1 is LGHNT and CDR2 FRNRAP. There are 17 residues in the CDR3. CDR3 loop: CASGFVRLNPNTGELFF. The DNA of the CDR3 is TGTGCTAGTGGTTTTGTACGCCTTAATCCGAACACCGGGGAGCTGTTCTTT.

This rearrangement joins TRBV12-3 or TRBV12-4 to TRBJ1-2, with D uncertain. This CDR3 spans 13 amino acids. The V end was cut by 3 bases, the J end by 4 bases, with 9 bases between. The CDR3 sequence is CASSFEGSYGYTF. CDR3 in DNA: TGTGCCAGCAGTTTTGAGGGAAGCTATGGCTACACCTTC.

The table lists this clonotype with a few counts. The J gene is TRBJ2-1, the V gene TRBV20-1, with 7 positions matching TRBD2. The trim removed 0 bases at V and 6 bases at J, leaving 8 bases unmatched. Germline V CDR1 and CDR2: DFQATT, SNEGSKA (reference sequence). CDR3 length: 15 residues. CDR3 protein: CSARDWTSISNEQFF. In DNA, the CDR3 is TGCAGTGCTAGAGATTGGACTAGTATTTCCAATGAGCAGTTCTTC.

There are a few counts of this clonotype. The chain joins TRBV6-5 to TRBJ2-7, with 9 bases identical to TRBD1. The V gene end was trimmed by 2 bases and the J gene end by 5 bases; junction bases not matched to a gene: 10. The CDR3 loop spans 16 amino acids. CDR1 is MNHEY and CDR2 is SVGAGI in the germline V gene. The CDR3 DNA reads as TGTGCCAGCAGTTACGGGGCGTCGGGACAGGGTAACGAGCAGTACTTC. This translates into CASSYGASGQGNEQYF.

The sample holds a few counts of this clonotype. The V gene is TRBV10-3, the J gene TRBJ2-7; 9 bases align to TRBD1. V shed 6 bases and J 3 bases; nucleotides not matched to a gene: 15. CDR3 length: 17 residues. Germline CDR1 is ENHRY and CDR2 is SYGVKD. The CDR3 nucleotides read TGTGCCATCAGGCCGGGACAGGGTTTAGGCGGAGGCTACGAGCAGTACTTC. Translation: CAIRPGQGLGGGYEQYF.

The chain recombines TRBV9 with TRBJ2-7, with a weak D call TRBD2 (6 bases). The CDR3 covers 14 residues. Per the germline V gene, CDR1 is SGDLS and CDR2 is YYNGEE. Trimming cost V 1 base and J 6 bases, with 14 bases left between them. For the CDR3, the DNA is TGTGCCAGCAGCGTAAGTGGGGGAGGCTTCGAGCAGTACTTC. Translated, it gives CASSVSGGGFEQYF.

V and J are TRBV10-2 and TRBJ2-2; 7 nucleotides line up with TRBD1. V lost 5 bases, J lost 3 bases, and 12 bases stayed unmatched. This CDR3 has 17 residues. From germline, CDR1 is WSHSY and CDR2 SAAADI. The CDR3 DNA is TGCGCCAGCAGTTGGGGCTCGACAGGGCGCGACACCGGGGAGCTGTTTTTT. This gives the protein CASSWGSTGRDTGELFF.

This chain joins TRBV20-1 and TRBJ2-1, with D perhaps given as TRBD1 or TRBD2 (6 bases each). CDR3 length: 14 amino acids. Germline-derived CDR1 and CDR2 are DFQATT and SNEGSKA (reference sequence). Between the trimmed V and J ends, which lost 5 bases and 7 bases, there was a span of 18 bases. CDR3 sequence (DNA): TGCAGTGCTCAACGAGGGGGGACGGATAATGAGCAGTTCTTC. It codes for CSAQRGGTDNEQFF.

There are many counts of this clonotype. The chain employs TRBV28 and TRBJ1-2, with no clear D. The V gene lost 2 bases and the J gene lost 5 bases, with 18 bases spanning the gap. Germline loops: CDR1 MDHEN, CDR2 SYDVKM. This CDR3 region has 16 residues. The CDR3 loop is CASSLVSGSTRYGYTF. Written as DNA, the CDR3 is TGTGCCAGCAGTTTAGTTTCGGGCAGTACCCGATATGGCTACACCTTC.

This chain links TRBV11-2 with TRBJ1-6; 7 bases map to TRBD1. V dropped 3 bases and J dropped 1; count of bases not matched to a gene: 3. This CDR3 has 16 amino acids. CDR1 and CDR2 from the germline V gene are SGHAT and FQNNGV. This CDR3 is CASSLQTGSYNSPLHF. DNA for the CDR3: TGTGCCAGCAGCTTGCAGACAGGGTCCTATAATTCACCCCTCCACTTT. The variable domain in full, with the rest retrieved from reference TRBV11-2 and TRBJ1-6, is EAGVAQSPRYKIIEKRQSVAFWCNPISGHATLYWYQQILGQGPKLLIQFQNNGVVDDSQLPKDRFSAERLKGVDSTLKIQPAKLEDSAVYLCASSLQTGSYNSPLHFGNGTRLTVT.

This clonotype has only a few counts. The genes are TRBV6-1 and TRBJ2-5; D possibly corresponds to TRBD2 (6 bases). The CDR3 length is 13 residues. From germline, CDR1 is MNHNS and CDR2 SASEGT. The V end was cut by 1 base, the J end by 9 bases, with 12 bases between. The CDR3 loop reads CASSEEGSGAQYF. The CDR3 DNA sequence: TGTGCCAGCAGTGAAGAGGGGTCGGGGGCCCAGTACTTC.

The CDR3 nucleotides are TGCAGTGCTAGAGGGGGCGCGCTGGGTGAGCAGTTCTTC. Translation: CSARGGALGEQFF. The V and J genes are TRBV20-1 and TRBJ2-1; D is perhaps TRBD1 (5 bases). The CDR3 runs 13 residues. Germline CDR1 reads DFQATT; CDR2 reads SNEGSKA (reference sequence). Trimming took off 1 base at V and 9 bases at J, with 13 bases between the two ends.

V is TRBV6-1 and J is TRBJ1-2; D gene uncertain. Germline loops: CDR1 MNHNS, CDR2 SASEGT. Trimming left V 1 base short and J 8 bases short, with 8 bases between. This CDR3 comprises 12 residues. CDR3 in amino acids: CASSEVDAGYTF. CDR3 sequence (DNA): TGTGCCAGCAGTGAAGTCGACGCGGGCTACACCTTC.

This clonotype was seen a handful of times. J is TRBJ2-2 and V is TRBV11-2; TRBD2 matches 7 bases. The CDR3 runs 17 residues. The V gene end was trimmed by 0 bases and the J gene end by 3 bases; junction bases not matched to a gene: 7. The germline gives CDR1 SGHAT, CDR2 FQNNGV. CDR3 DNA: TGTGCCAGCAGCTTAGATATTGGCGGGAGTTACACCGGGGAGCTGTTTTTT. It translates to CASSLDIGGSYTGELFF.

The chain uses TRBV6-1 and TRBJ1-6, with D uncertain. The V end was cut by 2 bases, the J end by 16 bases, with 12 bases between. This CDR3 has 12 amino acids. Per germline, CDR1 MNHNS and CDR2 SASEGT. The CDR3 is CASSERVAGLHF. In DNA form, the CDR3 reads TGTGCCAGCAGTGAAAGGGTCGCGGGGCTCCACTTT.

This clonotype has only a few counts. The chain carries TRBV6-5 and TRBJ1-6, with TRBD1 matching over 7 bases. Looked up from germline, CDR1 is MNHEY and CDR2 is SVGAGI. The junction had 8 bases not matched to a gene; V was cut back by 2 bases and J by 7 bases. The CDR3 spans 16 residues. The CDR3 sequence: CASSYKGAHINSPLHF. The CDR3 DNA reads as TGTGCCAGCAGTTACAAGGGGGCCCACATAAATTCACCCCTCCACTTT.

This clonotype came up a few times. The CDR3 protein is CASSQNGDRVAIAGANVLTF. CDR3 in DNA: TGCGCCAGCAGCCAAAATGGGGACAGGGTAGCAATAGCTGGGGCCAACGTCCTGACTTTC. J is TRBJ2-6 and V is TRBV4-1, with TRBD1 matching 9 bases. CDR1 is MGHRA and CDR2 is YSYEKL in the germline V gene. The CDR3 runs to 20 residues. V shed 2 bases and J 2 bases; nucleotides not matched to a gene: 13.

This clonotype was observed a few times. The J gene is TRBJ2-5, the V gene TRBV10-3; D unclear. CDR1 ENHRY and CDR2 SYGVKD come from the germline V gene. The CDR3 is 13 residues long. The V end lost 0 bases, the J end lost 1 base, and 3 bases lay between the germline ends. CDR3 protein: CAISESTQETQYF. CDR3 bases: TGTGCCATCAGTGAGTCGACCCAAGAGACCCAGTACTTC.

The gene calls are TRBV3-1 and TRBJ1-1; D is unresolved. From germline, CDR1 is LGHDT and CDR2 YNNKEL (reference sequence). This CDR3 region has 14 residues. V dropped 4 bases and J dropped 1 base, with 10 bases sitting between them. CDR3 in amino acids: CASSRTPWNTEAFF. CDR3 sequence (DNA): TGTGCCAGCAGCCGAACCCCATGGAACACTGAAGCTTTCTTT.

A few counts support this clonotype. This chain uses TRBV4-2 with TRBJ1-4; possible D gene TRBD1, 5 bases. Per germline, CDR1 LGHNA and CDR2 YNFKEQ. Trimming shortened V by 2 bases and J by 7 bases, and 14 bases separated the two germline ends. The CDR3 contains 15 residues. Here the CDR3 DNA reads TGTGCCAGCAGCCAAAGGCAGGGAGAAAGTGAAAAACTGTTTTTT. Its protein product is CASSQRQGESEKLFF.

This clonotype showed up just a few times. V gene TRBV29-1 combines with J gene TRBJ2-5; 9 positions match TRBD2. The V gene's germline CDR1 is SQVTM and CDR2 ANQGSEA. V shed 1 base, J shed 5 bases, and the junction held 8 bases outside the gene matches. The CDR3 is 15 residues long. The CDR3 protein is CSVEGSGGRFETQYF. CDR3 nucleotide sequence: TGCAGCGTTGAAGGGAGCGGGGGGAGGTTTGAGACCCAGTACTTC.

This clonotype was counted only a few times. The V call is TRBV6-1, the J call TRBJ2-7; no definite D call. V was shortened by 7 bases and J by 6 bases, with 19 bases between the two germline ends. The CDR3 spans 14 residues. The germline CDR1 and CDR2 sequences are MNHNS and SASEGT. CDR3 protein: CASNPTAGRSEQYF. The CDR3 bases are TGTGCCAGCAATCCGACGGCAGGTCGGTCCGAGCAGTACTTC.

The chain employs TRBV15 and TRBJ2-3, with D perhaps TRBD1 or TRBD2 (5 bases each). Trimming pared 3 bases from V and 11 bases from J, leaving 18 bases between. The CDR3 has 14 amino acids. CDR1 and CDR2 (germline): LNHNV, YYDKDF (reference sequence). The CDR3 reads CATSSATGTHRQYF. In DNA, the CDR3 is TGTGCCACCAGCAGTGCTACCGGGACCCATAGGCAGTATTTT.